This entry concerns a single T cell receptor (beta chain). The V gene's germline CDR1 is SGDLS and CDR2 YYNGEE. Unmatched junction bases numbered 23, after V lost 4 bases and J lost 8 bases. This CDR3 spans 19 amino acids. The sample belongs to a study of cytomegalovirus exposure and HLA in healthy donors. The PCR contained 60 Vbeta and 13 Jbeta primers. Source study methods: Later, roughly 86 million unique TCR beta chains were counted in an analysis, and roughly 11 million of them were shared. Method: immunoSEQ multiplex PCR; TCRdb's copy keeps in-frame clones and lacks some. Clone size and V and J calls were adopted from that table, with D and trimming inferred from the DNA. Among more than 85,000 clones listed, approximately 86% were seen once.

The V call is TRBV9, the J call TRBJ1-4; 7 bases agree with TRBD1. This clonotype originated in a man between 18 and 35 years old in good health and CMV-seronegative. The sample consisted of PBMCs. The CDR3 region is CASSPSRGGTVGGREKLFF. CDR3 bases: TGTGCCAGCAGCCCCAGTCGGGGCGGGACAGTTGGGGGAAGGGAAAAACTGTTTTTT.